This entry lists 19 T cell receptor beta chains sequenced from one sample in a study of neurological immune-mediated disorders. Time point reported: longitudinal time-point 2. TCRdb analysed the 5' RACE reads with MiXCR anew, one entry per CDR3 protein. The data hold some 87,000 distinct CDR3 sequences, with about 13% observed a single time. Sequenced: PBMCs. These receptors all stem from a female donor with HTLV-1-associated myelopathy (HAM/TSP).

This clonotype was recorded many times. The rearrangement uses TRBV7-2 and TRBJ2-5; D gene unclear. Between the trimmed V and J ends, which lost 2 bases and 4 bases, there was a span of 2 bases. The CDR3 length is 11 residues. Germline CDR1 SGHTA, CDR2 FQGNSA. This chain's CDR3 is CASSLIETQYF. Written as DNA, the CDR3 is TGTGCCAGCAGCTTAATAGAGACCCAGTACTTC.

Many counts were recorded for this clonotype. V gene TRBV20-1 combines with J gene TRBJ1-6; 10 bases align to TRBD1. Germline V gives CDR1 DFQATT, CDR2 SNEGSKA (reference sequence). Trimming cost V 6 bases and J 7 bases; bases outside gene matches: 6. The CDR3 extends over 14 amino acids. CDR3 protein: CSALVDRGNSPLHF. Here the CDR3 DNA reads TGCAGTGCCCTTGTGGACAGGGGGAATTCACCCCTCCACTTT.

This clonotype was observed many times. The gene calls are TRBV6-6 and TRBJ2-5; 14 bases line up with TRBD2. CDR3 size: 16 residues. J lost 9 bases, V lost 5 bases, and 11 bases had no gene match. The germline V gene has CDR1 MNHNY and CDR2 SVGAGI (reference sequence). The CDR3 DNA reads as TGTGCCAGCAGTCCAAGTGGGACTAGCGGGGGTGTGGCCCAGTACTTC. It specifies CASSPSGTSGGVAQYF.

Remarks on this clonotype: This clone may be a read error of a much larger clone one base away. The chain couples TRBV14 to TRBJ1-1; D is unresolved. CDR1 is SGHDN, CDR2 FVKESK, per germline. The CDR3 is 13 residues long. This CDR3 reads CDSSQDLNTEAFF. In DNA, the CDR3 is TGTGACAGCAGCCAAGATTTAAACACTGAAGCTTTCTTT.

This clonotype was seen at least ten times. The rearrangement uses TRBV20-1 and TRBJ1-2; D not resolved. Trimming left V 5 bases short and J 2 bases short, with 9 bases between. From germline, CDR1 is DFQATT and CDR2 SNEGSKA (reference sequence). The CDR3 is 12 amino acids. The CDR3 bases are TGCAGTGCTTCTGGCTCAAACTATGGCTACACCTTC. The encoded protein is CSASGSNYGYTF.

The table lists this clonotype with many counts. This chain connects TRBV18 to TRBJ2-2, with D unclear. The CDR3 is made up of 14 amino acids. Trimming took off 0 bases at V and 4 bases at J, with 6 bases between the two ends. Germline assignment: CDR1 KGHSH and CDR2 LQKENI. CDR3 amino acids: CASSPPQITGELFF. For the CDR3, the DNA is TGTGCCAGCTCACCACCACAAATCACCGGGGAGCTGTTTTTT.

The rearrangement joins TRBV9 to TRBJ2-5; no firm D call. Germline CDR1 is SGDLS and CDR2 is YYNGEE. Trimming shortened V by 0 bases and J by 1 base, and 4 bases separated the two germline ends. The CDR3 contains 13 residues. CDR3: CASSVGGQETQYF. The CDR3 DNA is TGTGCCAGCAGCGTAGGCGGCCAAGAGACCCAGTACTTC.

This clonotype was observed a handful of times. The CDR3 spells CARGGHSNTGELFF. The CDR3 DNA reads TGTGCCAGAGGAGGACATTCGAACACCGGGGAGCTGTTTTTT. The chain couples TRBV9 to TRBJ2-2; either TRBD1 or TRBD2 may fit D (5 bases each). Trimming stripped 8 bases from V and 0 bases from J, with 11 bases between. The CDR3 totals 14 residues. Germline CDR1 SGDLS, CDR2 YYNGEE. Filled out from reference TRBV9 and TRBJ2-2, the complete variable domain reads DSGVTQTPKHLITATGQRVTLRCSPRSGDLSVYWYQQSLDQGLQFLIQYYNGEERAKGNILERFSAQQFPDLHSELNLSSLELGDSALYFCARGGHSNTGELFFGEGSRLTVL.

This clonotype is termed medium-sized (0.01 to 0.1%). This chain links TRBV2 with TRBJ2-6, with D possibly matching TRBD1 (5 bases). V lost 7 bases to trimming and J lost 2 bases, with 12 bases between them. This CDR3 comprises 15 residues. Per germline, CDR1 SNHLY and CDR2 FYNNEI. Here the CDR3 DNA reads TGTGCCAGCACCCTAGTAGGGGCTGGGGCCAACGTCCTGACTTTC. Translated, it gives CASTLVGAGANVLTF.

The chain carries TRBV30 and TRBJ2-1; D ambiguous. This CDR3 contains 12 residues. Germline V gene data show CDR1 as GTSNPN and CDR2 as SVGIG (reference sequence). Trimming left V 3 bases short and J 1 base short, with 4 bases between. Written as DNA, the CDR3 is TGTGCCTGGAGCTTTTCCTACAATGAGCAGTTCTTC. This gives the protein CAWSFSYNEQFF.

This clonotype was counted at least ten times. The chain couples TRBV29-1 to TRBJ2-1; D is unclear. This CDR3 has 16 residues. The ends were cut back, 2 bases at V and 0 bases at J, with 14 bases in the middle. CDR1 and CDR2 from the germline V gene are SQVTM and ANQGSEA. The CDR3 spells CSVEKANPSSYNEQFF. CDR3 in DNA: TGCAGCGTTGAAAAAGCTAACCCCAGCTCCTACAATGAGCAGTTCTTC.

This clonotype was seen repeatedly, ten times or more. The chain recombines TRBV11-2 with TRBJ2-3; no clear D. The V and J ends lost 3 bases and 2 bases respectively, with 9 bases between them. Germline values: CDR1 SGHAT, CDR2 FQNNGV. There are 14 residues in the CDR3. CDR3 bases: TGTGCCAGCAGCTTCCTGATAAACACAGATACGCAGTATTTT. Residues: CASSFLINTDTQYF.

This chain links TRBV7-9 with TRBJ2-3, with no clear D. Germline V gene sequence: CDR1 SEHNR, CDR2 FQNEAQ (reference sequence). This CDR3 region has 12 residues. Trimming took off 7 bases at V and 4 bases at J, with 9 bases between the two ends. The DNA of the CDR3 is TGTGCCAGCAAATTTCAAGCAGATACGCAGTATTTT. Translating it yields CASKFQADTQYF.

This clonotype was found many times. The genes are TRBV12-3 or TRBV12-4 and TRBJ2-5, with 8 bases fitting TRBD1. With 4 bases clipped from V and 0 bases from J, the junction kept 10 bases outside the gene matches. This CDR3 spans 17 amino acids. The CDR3 protein is CASSSSSDRAYQETQYF. The CDR3 region has the DNA TGTGCCAGCAGTTCCTCTTCGGACAGGGCGTACCAAGAGACCCAGTACTTC.

This clonotype was counted many times. The chain links TRBV5-1 to TRBJ1-5; tentative D call: TRBD1 (6 bases). The length of the CDR3 is 14 residues. Per the germline V gene, CDR1 is SGHRS and CDR2 is YFSETQ. Trimming stripped 0 bases from V and 5 bases from J, with 9 bases between. CDR3 nucleotide sequence: TGCGCCAGCAGCTTGGAGGGGGGCGATCAGCCCCAGCATTTT. Protein sequence: CASSLEGGDQPQHF.

The V call is TRBV5-1, the J call TRBJ1-5; a weak D match, TRBD1 (5 bases). CDR3 length: 14 residues. The germline V gene encodes CDR1 SGHRS and CDR2 YFSETQ. Trimming shortened V by 0 bases and J by 6 bases, and 10 bases separated the two germline ends. CDR3 bases: TGCGCCAGCAGCTTGGGGGGGATCGGTCAGCCCCAGCATTTT. It yields the protein CASSLGGIGQPQHF.

To note about this clonotype: A much bigger clone sits one base away, suggesting this may be a read error. In DNA, the CDR3 is TGTGCCAGCAGCCCATTGGGACTAGAGGCAGATACGCAGTATTTT. Translated: CASSPLGLEADTQYF. The chain employs TRBV7-3 and TRBJ2-3; 8 nucleotides agree with TRBD2. The V segment lost 5 bases and the J segment 4 bases; nucleotides outside the gene matches: 8. CDR1 is SGHTA, CDR2 FQGTGA, per germline. The CDR3 totals 15 residues.

This clonotype was observed at least ten times. V usage is TRBV20-1 and J usage is TRBJ2-7; 8 positions match TRBD2. The CDR3 runs 18 residues. CDR1 is DFQATT and CDR2 is SNEGSKA in the germline V gene (reference sequence). The V segment lost 1 base and the J segment 3 bases; nucleotides outside the gene matches: 17. CDR3 protein: CSARALTSGAGAIYEQYF. The CDR3 DNA reads TGCAGTGCTAGAGCCCTGACTTCTGGAGCGGGGGCTATCTACGAGCAGTACTTC.

This clonotype was seen at least ten times. The chain recombines TRBV20-1 with TRBJ2-7, with D possibly matching TRBD1 (6 bases). Germline CDR1 and CDR2: DFQATT and SNEGSKA (reference sequence). CDR3 size: 15 residues. Trimming removed 6 bases from V and 3 bases from J, with 21 bases in between. The CDR3 region has the DNA TGCAGTGCCTTCAACATACAGGGAAGTCGCTACGAGCAGTACTTC. Translating it yields CSAFNIQGSRYEQYF.